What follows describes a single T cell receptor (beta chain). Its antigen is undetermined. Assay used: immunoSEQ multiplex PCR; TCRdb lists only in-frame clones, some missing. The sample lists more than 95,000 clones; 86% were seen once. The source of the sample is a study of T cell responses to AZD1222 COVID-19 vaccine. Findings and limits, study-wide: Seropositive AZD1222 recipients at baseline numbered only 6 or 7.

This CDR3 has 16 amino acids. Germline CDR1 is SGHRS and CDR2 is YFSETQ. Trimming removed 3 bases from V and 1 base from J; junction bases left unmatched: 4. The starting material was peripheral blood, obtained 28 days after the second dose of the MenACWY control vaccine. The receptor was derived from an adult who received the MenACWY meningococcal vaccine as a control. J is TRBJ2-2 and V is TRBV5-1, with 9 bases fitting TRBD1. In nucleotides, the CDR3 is TGCGCCAGCAGCTCGACAGGGGGTTGGAACACCGGGGAGCTGTTTTTT. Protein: CASSSTGGWNTGELFF.